This T cell receptor (beta chain) stems from a study of blood T cell repertoires in COVID-19. Clones were sequenced by immunoSEQ multiplex PCR, and TCRdb holds only the in-frame ones, with some missing. The table includes a few hundred thousand clones, 70% to 90% detected once. Looked up from germline, CDR1 is SNHLY and CDR2 is FYNNEI. The V and J ends lost 5 bases and 5 bases respectively, with 15 bases between them. There are 14 residues in the CDR3. The chain uses TRBV2 and TRBJ1-1, with D unresolved. Material for sequencing was PBMCs or T cells enriched from blood (not recorded which). The clonotype was recovered from a woman aged 25 to 39 who had recovered from COVID-19. Written as DNA, the CDR3 is TGTGCCAGCAGTTCGCCGGGTTCGAGAACTGAAGCTTTCTTT. Its translation is CASSSPGSRTEAFF. Full variable domain (outside the CDR3, taken from reference TRBV2 and TRBJ1-1): EPEVTQTPSHQVTQMGQEVILRCVPISNHLYFYWYRQILGQKVEFLVSFYNNEISEKSEIFDDQFSVERPDGSNFTLKIRSTKLEDSAMYFCASSSPGSRTEAFFGQGTRLTVV.